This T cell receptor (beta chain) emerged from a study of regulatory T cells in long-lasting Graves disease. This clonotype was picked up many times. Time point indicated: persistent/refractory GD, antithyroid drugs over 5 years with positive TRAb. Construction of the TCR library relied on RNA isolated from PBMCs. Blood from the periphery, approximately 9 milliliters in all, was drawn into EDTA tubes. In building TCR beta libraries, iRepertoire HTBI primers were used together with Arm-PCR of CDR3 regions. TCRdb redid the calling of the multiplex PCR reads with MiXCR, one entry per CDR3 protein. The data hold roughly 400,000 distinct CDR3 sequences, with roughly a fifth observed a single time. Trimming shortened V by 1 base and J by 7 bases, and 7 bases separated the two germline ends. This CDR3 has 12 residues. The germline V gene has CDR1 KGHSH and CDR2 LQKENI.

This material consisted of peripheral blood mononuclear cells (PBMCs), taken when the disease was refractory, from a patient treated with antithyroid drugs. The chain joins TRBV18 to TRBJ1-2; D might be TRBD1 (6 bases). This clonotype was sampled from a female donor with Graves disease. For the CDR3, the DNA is TGTGCCAGCTCACCACAAGGGGGTGGCTACACCTTC. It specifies CASSPQGGGYTF.